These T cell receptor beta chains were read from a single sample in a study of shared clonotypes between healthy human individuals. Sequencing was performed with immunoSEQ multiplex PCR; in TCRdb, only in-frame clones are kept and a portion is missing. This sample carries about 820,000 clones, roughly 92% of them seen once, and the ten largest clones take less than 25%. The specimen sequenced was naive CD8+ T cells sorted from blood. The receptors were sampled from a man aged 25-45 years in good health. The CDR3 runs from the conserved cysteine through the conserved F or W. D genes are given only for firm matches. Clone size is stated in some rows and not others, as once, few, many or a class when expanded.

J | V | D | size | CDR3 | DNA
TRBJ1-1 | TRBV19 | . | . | CASSIAAGVFGTEAFF | TGTGCCAGTAGTATAGCGGCAGGGGTTTTCGGCACTGAAGCTTTCTTT
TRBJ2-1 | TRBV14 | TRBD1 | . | CASIPTPGQGRCNEQFF | TGTGCCAGCATCCCAACCCCCGGACAGGGACGGTGTAATGAGCAGTTCTTC
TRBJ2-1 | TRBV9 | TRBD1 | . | CASSGTGAEQFF | TGTGCCAGCAGCGGGACAGGGGCCGAGCAGTTCTTC
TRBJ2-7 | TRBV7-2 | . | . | CASSSSGTPSHEQYF | TGTGCCAGCAGCTCCTCCGGGACCCCGTCTCACGAGCAGTACTTC
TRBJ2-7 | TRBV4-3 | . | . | CASSQAQGRSSYEQYF | TGCGCCAGCAGCCAAGCACAGGGAAGGAGCTCCTACGAGCAGTACTTC
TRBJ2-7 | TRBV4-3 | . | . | CASSQERYDRTYEQYF | TGCGCCAGCAGCCAAGAGAGATATGACCGAACCTACGAGCAGTACTTC
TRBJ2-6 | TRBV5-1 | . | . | CASSFDTGRYSGANVLTF | TGCGCCAGCAGCTTTGACACAGGTCGCTACTCTGGGGCCAACGTCCTGACTTTC
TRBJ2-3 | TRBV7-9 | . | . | CASSLATDTQYF | TGTGCCAGCAGCTTAGCGACAGATACGCAGTATTTT
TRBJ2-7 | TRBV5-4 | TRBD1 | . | CASSWGTGGYEQYF | TGTGCCAGCAGCTGGGGGACAGGGGGCTACGAGCAGTACTTC
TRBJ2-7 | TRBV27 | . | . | CASREGFEQYF | TGTGCCAGCAGGGAGGGGTTCGAGCAGTACTTC
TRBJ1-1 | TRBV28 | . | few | CASSGQSLNTEAFF | TGTGCCAGCAGTGGACAGTCACTGAACACTGAAGCTTTCTTT
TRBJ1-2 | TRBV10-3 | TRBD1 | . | CAIRHFETGTISNYGYTF | TGTGCCATCAGGCACTTTGAGACAGGGACTATAAGTAACTATGGCTACACCTTC
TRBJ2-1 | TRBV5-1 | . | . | CASSLEGEYNEQFF | TGCGCCAGCAGCTTAGAGGGGGAATACAATGAGCAGTTCTTC
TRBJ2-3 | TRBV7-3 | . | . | CASSPDSRGVADTQYF | TGTGCCAGCAGCCCGGATTCTAGGGGAGTCGCAGATACGCAGTATTTT
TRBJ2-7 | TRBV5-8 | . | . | CASSPSGEQYF | TGTGCCAGCAGCCCCTCGGGGGAGCAGTACTTC
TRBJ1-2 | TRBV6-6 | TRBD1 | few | CASSRGTAHGYTF | TGTGCCAGCAGCCGAGGGACAGCACATGGCTACACCTTC
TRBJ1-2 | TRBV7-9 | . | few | CASSSRTADGYTF | TGTGCCAGCAGCTCACGGACAGCCGATGGCTACACCTTC
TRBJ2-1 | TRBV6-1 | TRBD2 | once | CASSELAGVDNEQFF | TGTGCCAGCAGTGAACTAGCGGGAGTTGACAATGAGCAGTTCTTC
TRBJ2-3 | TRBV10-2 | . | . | CASSESLVGYDTQYF | TGCGCCAGCAGTGAGTCGCTAGTTGGGTACGATACGCAGTATTTT
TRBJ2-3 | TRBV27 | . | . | CASSPGLIRDTQYF | TGTGCCAGCAGCCCCGGACTGATAAGGGATACGCAGTATTTT
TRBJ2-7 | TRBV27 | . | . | CASSGGDGSYEQYF | TGTGCCAGCAGCGGGGGTGACGGGTCCTACGAGCAGTACTTC
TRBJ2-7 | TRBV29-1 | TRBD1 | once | CSAGMTGGSYEQYF | TGCAGCGCCGGAATGACAGGGGGTTCCTACGAGCAGTACTTC
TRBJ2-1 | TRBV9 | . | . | CASSVGTGLSGYNEQFF | TGTGCCAGCAGCGTAGGTACAGGACTTAGCGGATACAATGAGCAGTTCTTC
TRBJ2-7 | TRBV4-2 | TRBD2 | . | CASSQELAGALYEQYF | TGTGCCAGCAGCCAAGAGCTAGCGGGAGCCCTTTACGAGCAGTACTTC
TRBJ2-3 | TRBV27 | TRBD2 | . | CASSLINPTSGSSTDTQYF | TGTGCCAGCAGTTTAATTAATCCCACTAGCGGCTCAAGCACAGATACGCAGTATTTT
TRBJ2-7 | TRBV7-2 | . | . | CASSLGGRVEQYF | TGTGCCAGCAGCTTAGGGGGTCGGGTCGAGCAGTACTTC
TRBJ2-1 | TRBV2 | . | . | CASRGSYNEQFF | TGTGCCAGCAGAGGATCCTACAATGAGCAGTTCTTC
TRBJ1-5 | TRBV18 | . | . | CASSPVLLRLGSQPQHF | TGTGCCAGCTCACCAGTTTTACTCCGGCTGGGGAGTCAGCCCCAGCATTTT
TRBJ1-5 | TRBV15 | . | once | CATSHRDMGNQPQHF | TGTGCCACCAGCCACCGGGACATGGGCAATCAGCCCCAGCATTTT
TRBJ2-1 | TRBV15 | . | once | CATSRSRAYNEQFF | TGTGCCACCAGCAGGAGCAGGGCTTACAATGAGCAGTTCTTC
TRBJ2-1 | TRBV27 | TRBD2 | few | CASSFRIPGLAGETKNEQFF | TGTGCCAGCAGTTTCCGAATCCCGGGACTAGCGGGGGAAACCAAAAATGAGCAGTTCTTC
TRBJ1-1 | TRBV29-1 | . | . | CSVPTSVEAFF | TGCAGCGTTCCGACATCGGTTGAAGCTTTCTTT
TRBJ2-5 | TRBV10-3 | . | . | CAISDLTTDYQETQYF | TGTGCCATCAGTGACCTCACAACGGACTATCAAGAGACCCAGTACTTC
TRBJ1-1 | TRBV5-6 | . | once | CASSLVRNTEAFF | TGTGCCAGCAGCCTAGTCAGGAACACTGAAGCTTTCTTT
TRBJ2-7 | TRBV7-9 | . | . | CASSLEPARVEYEQYF | TGTGCCAGCAGCTTAGAGCCAGCCCGGGTCGAGTACGAGCAGTACTTC
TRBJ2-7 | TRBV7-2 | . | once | CASSLGTAYEQYF | TGTGCCAGCAGCTTAGGGACAGCCTACGAGCAGTACTTC
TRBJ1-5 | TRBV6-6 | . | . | CASCLDSNQPQHF | TGTGCCAGTTGTCTGGACAGCAATCAGCCCCAGCATTTT
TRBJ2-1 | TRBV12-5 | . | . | CASGGTYNEQFF | TGTGCTAGTGGCGGGACGTACAATGAGCAGTTCTTC
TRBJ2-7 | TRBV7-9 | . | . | CASSLGPGAGIYEQYF | TGTGCCAGCAGCTTAGGCCCTGGCGCAGGGATCTACGAGCAGTACTTC
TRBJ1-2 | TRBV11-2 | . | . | CASSLDWGSRGYTF | TGTGCCAGCAGCTTAGACTGGGGTTCTCGTGGCTACACCTTC
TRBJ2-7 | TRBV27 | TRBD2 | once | CASSPKREGYEQYF | TGTGCCAGCTCCCCGAAGCGGGAGGGCTACGAGCAGTACTTC
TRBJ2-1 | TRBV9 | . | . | CASSVVESGVGEVQFF | TGTGCCAGCAGCGTAGTAGAGAGCGGAGTCGGTGAGGTGCAGTTCTTC
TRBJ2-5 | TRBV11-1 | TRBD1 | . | CASSLRTGGAETQYF | TGTGCCAGCAGCTTACGTACAGGGGGCGCGGAGACCCAGTACTTC
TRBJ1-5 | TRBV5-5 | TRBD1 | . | CASSLDAGTASQPQHF | TGTGCCAGCAGCTTGGACGCCGGGACAGCTAGTCAGCCCCAGCATTTT
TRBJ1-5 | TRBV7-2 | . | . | CASSSQGSSQPQHF | TGTGCCAGCAGCTCACAAGGTAGTAGTCAGCCCCAGCATTTT
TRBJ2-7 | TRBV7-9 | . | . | CASSLGRDNSYEQYF | TGTGCCAGCAGCTTAGGTCGGGATAATTCCTACGAGCAGTACTTC
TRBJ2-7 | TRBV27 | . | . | CASSYRASYEQYF | TGTGCCAGCAGTTACAGGGCATCCTACGAGCAGTACTTC
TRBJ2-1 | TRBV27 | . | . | CASSLGGHPYNEQFF | TGTGCCAGCAGTTTAGGGGGACACCCCTACAATGAGCAGTTCTTC